This TCR beta chain was documented in a study of radiation and T cells in renal cell carcinoma. The time point: blood 4 weeks post-SBRT, at nephrectomy. Treatment indicated: 15 Gy SBRT to primary tumor, nephrectomy 4 weeks later. Clear cell pathology was present in this patient's renal cell carcinoma. Data came from immunoSEQ multiplex PCR; TCRdb stores just in-frame clones and leaves some out. The top ten clones hold 30% to 35% of a sample with tens of thousands of clones, roughly 80% of them seen once. Trimming removed 4 bases from V and 8 bases from J, with 12 bases in between. This CDR3 is built from 12 residues. Germline V gene data show CDR1 as SQVTM and CDR2 as ANQGSEA.

Here the sequenced sample was blood, taken from a patient whose treatment included radiotherapy and nephrectomy. This TCR was recovered from a man between 60 and 75 years old with renal cell carcinoma. This chain joins TRBV29-1 and TRBJ2-1; D may be TRBD2 (5 bases). This chain's CDR3 is CSVGSGGDEQFF. Written as DNA, the CDR3 is TGCAGCGTTGGATCCGGAGGAGATGAGCAGTTCTTC.